This T cell receptor (beta chain) was retrieved from a study of response to subunit inactivated influenza vaccine. The study's findings and limits: It was the authors' suggestion that each seasonal influenza vaccination recruits few new T cells.

TCRdb re-derived calls from the RT-PCR reads in MiXCR, one entry per CDR3 protein. The sample has around 760,000 distinct CDR3 sequences, about 14% seen once. This clonotype turned up a few times. Its antigen is still unknown. This receptor was identified in a man aged 45 to 65 who received an inactivated influenza vaccine. Sequenced material: PBMCs from blood, taken 14 days before vaccination.

CDR3: CASISGAASTDTQYF. The CDR3 nucleotides are TGTGCCAGCATCTCCGGAGCGGCAAGCACAGATACGCAGTATTTT. The V call is TRBV28, the J call TRBJ2-3, with a weak D call TRBD2 (5 bases). Trimming pared 7 bases from V and 0 bases from J, leaving 14 bases between. Germline values: CDR1 MDHEN, CDR2 SYDVKM. The CDR3 covers 15 residues. Variable domain in full (rest from reference TRBV28 and TRBJ2-3): DVKVTQSSRYLVKRTGEKVFLECVQDMDHENMFWYRQDPGLGLRLIYFSYDVKMKEKGDIPEGYSVSREKKERFSLILESASTNQTSMYLCASISGAASTDTQYFGPGTRLTVL.